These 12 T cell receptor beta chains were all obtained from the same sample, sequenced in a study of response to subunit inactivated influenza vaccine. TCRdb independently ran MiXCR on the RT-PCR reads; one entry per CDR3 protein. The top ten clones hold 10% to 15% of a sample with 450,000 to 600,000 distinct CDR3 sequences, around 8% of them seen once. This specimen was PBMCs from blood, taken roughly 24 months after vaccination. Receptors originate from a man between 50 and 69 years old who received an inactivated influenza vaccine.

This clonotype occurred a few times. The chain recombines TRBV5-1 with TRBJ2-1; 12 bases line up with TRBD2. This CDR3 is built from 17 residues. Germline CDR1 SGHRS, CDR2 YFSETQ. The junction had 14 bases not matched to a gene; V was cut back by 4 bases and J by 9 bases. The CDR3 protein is CASSPPGLAGSRSEQFF. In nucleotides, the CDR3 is TGCGCCAGCAGCCCTCCGGGACTAGCGGGCTCCCGGAGTGAGCAGTTCTTC.

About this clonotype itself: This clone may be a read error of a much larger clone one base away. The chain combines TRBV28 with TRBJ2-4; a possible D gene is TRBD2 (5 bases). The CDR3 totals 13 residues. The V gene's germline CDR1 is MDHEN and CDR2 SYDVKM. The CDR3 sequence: CAVPGKAKNIQCF. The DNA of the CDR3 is TGTGCCGTGCCCGGGAAGGCCAAAAACATTCAGTGCTTC.

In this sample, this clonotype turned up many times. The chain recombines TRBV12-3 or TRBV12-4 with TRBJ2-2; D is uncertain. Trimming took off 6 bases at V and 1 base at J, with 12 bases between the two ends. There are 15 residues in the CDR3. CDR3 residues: CASSTRKGNTGELFF. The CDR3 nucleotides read TGTGCCAGCAGCACCCGGAAGGGGAACACCGGGGAGCTGTTTTTT.

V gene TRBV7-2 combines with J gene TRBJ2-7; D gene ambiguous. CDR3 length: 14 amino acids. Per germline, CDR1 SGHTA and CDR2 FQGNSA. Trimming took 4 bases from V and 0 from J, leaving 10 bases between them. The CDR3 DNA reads TGTGCCAGCAGCTCGGACCCCGGCTCCTACGAGCAGTACTTC. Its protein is CASSSDPGSYEQYF.

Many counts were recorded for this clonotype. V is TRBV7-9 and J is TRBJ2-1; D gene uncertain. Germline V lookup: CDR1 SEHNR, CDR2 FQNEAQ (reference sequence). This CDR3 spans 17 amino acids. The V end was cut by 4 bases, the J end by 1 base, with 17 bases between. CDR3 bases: TGTGCCAGCAGCTCCCCCTTTAGGGTCCGTTCCTACAATGAGCAGTTCTTC. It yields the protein CASSSPFRVRSYNEQFF.

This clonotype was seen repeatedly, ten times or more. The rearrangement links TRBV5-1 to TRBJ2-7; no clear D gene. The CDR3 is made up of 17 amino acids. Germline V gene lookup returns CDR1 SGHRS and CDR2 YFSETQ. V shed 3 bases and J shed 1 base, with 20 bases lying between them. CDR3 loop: CASSSTLSGRKSYEQYF. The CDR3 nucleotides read TGCGCCAGCAGCTCCACCCTGTCAGGCCGCAAATCCTACGAGCAGTACTTC.

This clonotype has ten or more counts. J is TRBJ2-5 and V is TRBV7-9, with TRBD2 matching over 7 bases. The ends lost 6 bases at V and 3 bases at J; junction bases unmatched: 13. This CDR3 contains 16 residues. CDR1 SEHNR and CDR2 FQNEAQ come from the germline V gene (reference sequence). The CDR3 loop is CASSSDWGGIEETQYF. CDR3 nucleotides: TGTGCCAGCAGTTCCGATTGGGGGGGAATCGAAGAGACCCAGTACTTC. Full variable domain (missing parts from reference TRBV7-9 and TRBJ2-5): DTGVSQNPRHKITKRGQNVTFRCDPISEHNRLYWYRQTLGQGPEFLTYFQNEAQLEKSRLLSDRFSAERPKGSFSTLEIQRTEQGDSAMYLCASSSDWGGIEETQYFGPGTRLLVL.

The CDR3 DNA sequence: TGTGCCAGCGGGATAGACTCTGGAAACACCATATATTTT. Amino acids: CASGIDSGNTIYF. The rearrangement uses TRBV2 and TRBJ1-3; D remains unclear. The CDR3 sequence is 13 residues long. V was clipped by 8 bases and J by 0 bases, with 8 bases between them. Germline V gene lookup returns CDR1 SNHLY and CDR2 FYNNEI.

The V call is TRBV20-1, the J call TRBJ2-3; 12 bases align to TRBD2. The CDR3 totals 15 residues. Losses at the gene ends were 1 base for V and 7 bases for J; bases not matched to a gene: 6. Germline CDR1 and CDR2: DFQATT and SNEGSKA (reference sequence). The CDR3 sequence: CSARVASGGVNTQYF. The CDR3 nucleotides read TGCAGTGCTAGAGTGGCTAGCGGGGGGGTGAATACGCAGTATTTT.

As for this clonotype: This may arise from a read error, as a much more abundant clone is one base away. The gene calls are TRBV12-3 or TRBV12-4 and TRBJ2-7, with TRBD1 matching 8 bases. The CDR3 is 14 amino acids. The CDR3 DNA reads TGTGCCAGCAGGATTGGACAGGGATCCTACGAGCAGGACTTC. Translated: CASRIGQGSYEQDF.

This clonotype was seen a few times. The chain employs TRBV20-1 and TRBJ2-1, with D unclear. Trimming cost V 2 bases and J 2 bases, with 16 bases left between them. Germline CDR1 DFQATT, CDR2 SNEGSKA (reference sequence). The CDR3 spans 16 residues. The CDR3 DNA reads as TGCAGTGCTAGAACCCCTAAGTGGCCAGCCTACAATGAGCAGTTCTTC. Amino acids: CSARTPKWPAYNEQFF.

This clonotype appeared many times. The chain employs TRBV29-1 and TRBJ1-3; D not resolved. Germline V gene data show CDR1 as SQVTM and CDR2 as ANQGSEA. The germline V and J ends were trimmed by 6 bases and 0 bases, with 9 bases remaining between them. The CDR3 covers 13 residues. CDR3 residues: CSVTQSSGNTIYF. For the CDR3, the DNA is TGCAGCGTGACACAGAGCTCTGGAAACACCATATATTTT.